The TCR beta chain described here comes from a study of blood T cells in healthy people across ages. Study findings and constraints: Older age coincided with a roughly linear decline in TCR beta diversity per million T cells.

Details on this clonotype: Antigen: not known.

This CDR3 has 14 amino acids. Germline lookup yields CDR1 SQVTM and CDR2 ANQGSEA. V lost 6 bases to trimming and J lost 5 bases; unmatched junction nucleotides: 7. A second PCR, run for about 7 to 11 cycles, used a sample-barcoded 5' primer plus a J-beta primer mix. From the 5' RACE reads, TCRdb called clonotypes with MiXCR, one entry per CDR3 protein. The data hold hundreds of thousands of distinct CDR3 sequences, with more than 55% observed a single time. This clonotype was obtained from a man between 40 and 49 years old in good health. The sequencing sample was made of blood. V is TRBV29-1 and J is TRBJ2-1; 10 bases line up with TRBD2. The CDR3 here is CSVAGLADHNEQFF. DNA for the CDR3: TGCAGCGTGGCCGGACTAGCGGACCACAATGAGCAGTTCTTC.